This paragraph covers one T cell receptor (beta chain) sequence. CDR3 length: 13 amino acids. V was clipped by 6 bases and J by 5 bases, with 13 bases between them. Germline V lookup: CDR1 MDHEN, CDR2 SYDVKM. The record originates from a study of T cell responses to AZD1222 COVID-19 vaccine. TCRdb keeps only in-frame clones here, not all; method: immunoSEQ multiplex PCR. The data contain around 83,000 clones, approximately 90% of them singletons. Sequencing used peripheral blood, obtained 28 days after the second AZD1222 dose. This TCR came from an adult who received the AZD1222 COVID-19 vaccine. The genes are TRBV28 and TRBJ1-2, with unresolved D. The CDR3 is CASSPRGQYGYTF. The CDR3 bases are TGTGCCAGCAGCCCAAGAGGGCAATATGGCTACACCTTC.